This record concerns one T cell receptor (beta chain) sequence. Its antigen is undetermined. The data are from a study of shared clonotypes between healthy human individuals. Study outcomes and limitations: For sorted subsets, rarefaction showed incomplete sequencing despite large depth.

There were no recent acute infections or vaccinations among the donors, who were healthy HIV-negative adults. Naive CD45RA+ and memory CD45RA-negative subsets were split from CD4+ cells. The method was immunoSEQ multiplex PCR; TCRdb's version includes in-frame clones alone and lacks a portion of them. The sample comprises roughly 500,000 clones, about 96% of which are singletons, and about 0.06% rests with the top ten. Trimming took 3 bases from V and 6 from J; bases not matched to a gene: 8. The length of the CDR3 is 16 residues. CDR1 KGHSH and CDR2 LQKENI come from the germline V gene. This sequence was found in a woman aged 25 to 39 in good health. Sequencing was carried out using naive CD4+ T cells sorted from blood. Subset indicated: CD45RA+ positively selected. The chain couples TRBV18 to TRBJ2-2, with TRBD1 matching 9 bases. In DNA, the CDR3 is TGTGCCAGCTCACCTACCGGGGACAGGGTGTCCGGGGAGCTGTTTTTT. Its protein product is CASSPTGDRVSGELFF.